This note documents a single T cell receptor beta chain sequence. As yet, its antigen is unknown. Before thyroid surgery, none of the patients had received any treatment. The data derive from a study of metastatic and nonmetastatic thyroid tumors. Overall study context: Repertoires from malignant and benign thyroid patients were compared across blood and tumor or nodule tissue.

Germline CDR1 MNHNY, CDR2 SVGAGI (reference sequence). J lost 2 bases, V lost 2 bases, and 13 bases had no gene match. CDR3 length: 18 amino acids. Per the study methods: A distant-metastasis classifier for papillary thyroid cancer was built using CDR3 differences across clinicopathological groups. TCRdb re-called clones via MiXCR from the PCR reads. TCRdb, not the authors, supplied the V and J calls. The repertoire holds over 20,000 clones, with roughly a third as singletons. General observations from the study: Malignant tumors reportedly showed significantly higher TCR beta diversity than benign nodules in both blood and tumor.

The V call is TRBV6-6, the J call TRBJ2-3; 7 bases line up with TRBD2. This receptor was taken from a female donor with papillary thyroid cancer or a benign thyroid nodule (not recorded which). Some clones in this sample may be carry-over from other donors' samples. Sequencing used blood. The CDR3 loop is CASSYTFSVLASTDTQYF. The CDR3 DNA sequence: TGTGCCAGCAGTTACACCTTCTCTGTACTAGCGTCCACAGATACGCAGTATTTT.